This T cell receptor (beta chain) was captured by sequencing in a study of a mutant IDH1 vaccine in newly diagnosed glioma. Study details: Patients got their first vaccination 4-6 weeks after radiotherapy alone, or with temozolomide cycles.

The CDR3 has 13 amino acids. V shed 0 bases and J shed 11 bases, with 16 bases lying between them. In germline, CDR1 is GTSNPN, CDR2 SVGIG (reference sequence). This clone has more than one count but fewer than ten. Its antigen is undetermined. Time point denoted: week 11, during vaccination. What each vaccine dose contained was 300 ug of mutant IDH1 20-mer peptide, accompanied by topical imiquimod. Each donor presented with a new WHO grade 3 or 4 astrocytoma that tested IDH1-mutant and showed ATRX loss. The study, taken as a whole, reports: Any relationship between pseudoprogression and changes in top peripheral T cell clonotypes seemed absent.

TCRdb's table, derived via immunoSEQ multiplex PCR, lists solely in-frame clones and lacks some. The sample yields about 36,000 clones, about 80% seen once. The sequencing here drew on peripheral blood mononuclear cells (PBMCs), taken from a glioma patient whose treatment included an IDH1 peptide vaccine. This sequence was found in a woman in her twenties or thirties with glioma. Some clones in this sample may be carry-over from other donors' samples. The chain carries TRBV30 and TRBJ1-1; D ambiguous. The CDR3 here is CAWSVSGSKEAFF. The CDR3 region has the DNA TGTGCCTGGAGTGTAAGTGGATCTAAGGAGGCTTTCTTT.